Included here is one TCR beta chain sequence, with context. This sample is part of a study of blood T cell repertoires in COVID-19. Trimming took 4 bases from V and 8 from J, leaving 9 bases between them. The CDR3 loop spans 11 amino acids. Measured with immunoSEQ multiplex PCR; TCRdb has only the in-frame clones, and not every one. The profile covers 250,000 to 300,000 clones, with about 91% appearing a single time and 6.9% taken by the ten largest. This TCR was recovered from a woman in her 30s who had recovered from COVID-19. The sequencing sample was made of peripheral blood. The V gene is TRBV12-3 or TRBV12-4, the J gene TRBJ2-7; possibly TRBD1 for D (6 bases). The CDR3 DNA follows: TGTGCCAGCAGTTCCCGGGACAAGCAGTACTTC. It yields the protein CASSSRDKQYF.